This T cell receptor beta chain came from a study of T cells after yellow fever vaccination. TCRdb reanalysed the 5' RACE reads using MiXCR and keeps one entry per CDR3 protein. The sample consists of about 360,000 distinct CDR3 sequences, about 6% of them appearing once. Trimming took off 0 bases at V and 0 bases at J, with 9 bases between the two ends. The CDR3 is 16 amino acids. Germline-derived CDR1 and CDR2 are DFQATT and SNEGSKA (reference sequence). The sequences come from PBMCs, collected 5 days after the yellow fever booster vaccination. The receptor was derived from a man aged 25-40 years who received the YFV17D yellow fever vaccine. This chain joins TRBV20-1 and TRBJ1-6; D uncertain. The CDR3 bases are TGCAGTGCTAGAGATGGGCAGAGCTCCTATAATTCACCCCTCCACTTT. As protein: CSARDGQSSYNSPLHF.